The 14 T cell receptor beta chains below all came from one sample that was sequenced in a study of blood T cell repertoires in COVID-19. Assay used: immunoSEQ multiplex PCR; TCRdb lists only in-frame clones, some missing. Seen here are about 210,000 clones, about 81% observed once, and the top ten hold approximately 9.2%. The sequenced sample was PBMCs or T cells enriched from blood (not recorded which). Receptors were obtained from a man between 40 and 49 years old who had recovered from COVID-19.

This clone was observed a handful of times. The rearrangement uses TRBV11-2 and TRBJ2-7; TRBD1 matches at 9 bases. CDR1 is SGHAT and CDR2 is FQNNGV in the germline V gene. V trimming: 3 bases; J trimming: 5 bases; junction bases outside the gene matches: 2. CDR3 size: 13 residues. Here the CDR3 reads CASSFGTGNEQYF. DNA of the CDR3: TGTGCCAGCAGCTTTGGGACAGGGAACGAGCAGTACTTC.

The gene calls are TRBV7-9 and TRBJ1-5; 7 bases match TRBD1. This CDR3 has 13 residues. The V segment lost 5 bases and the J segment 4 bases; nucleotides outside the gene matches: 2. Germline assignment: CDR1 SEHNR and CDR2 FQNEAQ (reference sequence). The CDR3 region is CASSQDRNQPQHF. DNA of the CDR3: TGTGCCAGCAGCCAGGACAGGAATCAGCCCCAGCATTTT. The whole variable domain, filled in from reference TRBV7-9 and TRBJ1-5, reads DTGVSQNPRHKITKRGQNVTFRCDPISEHNRLYWYRQTLGQGPEFLTYFQNEAQLEKSRLLSDRFSAERPKGSFSTLEIQRTEQGDSAMYLCASSQDRNQPQHFGDGTRLSIL.

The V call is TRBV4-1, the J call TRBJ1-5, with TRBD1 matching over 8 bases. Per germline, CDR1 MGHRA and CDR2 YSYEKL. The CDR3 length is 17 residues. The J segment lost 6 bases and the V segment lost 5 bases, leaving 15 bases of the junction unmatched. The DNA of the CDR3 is TGCGCCAGCAGCGTTCGCGGGGTGACAGGGGTTGGTCAGCCCCAGCATTTT. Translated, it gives CASSVRGVTGVGQPQHF.

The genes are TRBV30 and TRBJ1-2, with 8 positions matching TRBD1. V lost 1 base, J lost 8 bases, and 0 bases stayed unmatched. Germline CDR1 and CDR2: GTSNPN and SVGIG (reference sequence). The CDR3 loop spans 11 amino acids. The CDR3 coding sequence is TGTGCCTGGAGTGCAGGGGGCGGCTACACCTTC. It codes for CAWSAGGGYTF. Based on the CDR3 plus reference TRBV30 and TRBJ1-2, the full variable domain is SQTIHQWPATLVQPVGSPLSLECTVEGTSNPNLYWYRQAAGRGLQLLFYSVGIGQISSEVPQNLSASRPQDRQFILSSKKLLLSDSGFYLCAWSAGGGYTFGSGTRLTVV.

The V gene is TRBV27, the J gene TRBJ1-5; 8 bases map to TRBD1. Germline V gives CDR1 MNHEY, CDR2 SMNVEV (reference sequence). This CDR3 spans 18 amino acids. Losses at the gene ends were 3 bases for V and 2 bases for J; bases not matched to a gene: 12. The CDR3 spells CASSLRPDGTGRNQPQHF. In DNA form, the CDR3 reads TGTGCCAGCAGTTTGAGACCGGATGGGACAGGACGCAATCAGCCCCAGCATTTT.

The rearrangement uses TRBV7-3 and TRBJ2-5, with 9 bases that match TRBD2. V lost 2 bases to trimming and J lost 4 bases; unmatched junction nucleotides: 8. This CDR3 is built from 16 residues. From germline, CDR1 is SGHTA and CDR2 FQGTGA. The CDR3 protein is CASSLRPSGDGETQYF. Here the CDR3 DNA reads TGTGCCAGCAGCTTACGGCCTAGCGGGGACGGAGAGACCCAGTACTTC.

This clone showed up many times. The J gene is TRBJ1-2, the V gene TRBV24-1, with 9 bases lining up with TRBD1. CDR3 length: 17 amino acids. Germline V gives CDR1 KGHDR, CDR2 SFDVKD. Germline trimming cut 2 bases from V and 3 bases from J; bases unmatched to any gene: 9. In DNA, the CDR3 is TGTGCCACCAGTGATTCCCTATGGACAGGGGCATACTATGGCTACACCTTC. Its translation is CATSDSLWTGAYYGYTF.

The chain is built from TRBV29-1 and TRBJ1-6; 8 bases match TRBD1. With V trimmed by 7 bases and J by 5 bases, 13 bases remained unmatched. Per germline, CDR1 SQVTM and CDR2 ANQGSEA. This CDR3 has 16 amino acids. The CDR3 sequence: CSAVEVGDRHNSPLHF. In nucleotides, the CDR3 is TGCAGCGCCGTGGAAGTAGGGGACAGGCATAATTCACCCCTCCACTTT.

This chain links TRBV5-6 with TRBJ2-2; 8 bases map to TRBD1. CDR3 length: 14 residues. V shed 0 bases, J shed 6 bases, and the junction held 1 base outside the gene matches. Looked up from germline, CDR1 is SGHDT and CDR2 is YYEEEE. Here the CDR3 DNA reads TGTGCCAGCAGCTTGGGGACAGGGTCCGGGGAGCTGTTTTTT. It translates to CASSLGTGSGELFF.

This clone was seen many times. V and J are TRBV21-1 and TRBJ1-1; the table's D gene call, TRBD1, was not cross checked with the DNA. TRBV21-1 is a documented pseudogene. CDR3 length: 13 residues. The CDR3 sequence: CASSKGPNTEAFF. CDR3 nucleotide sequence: TGTGCCAGCAGCAAGGGGCCGAACACTGAAGCTTTCTTT.

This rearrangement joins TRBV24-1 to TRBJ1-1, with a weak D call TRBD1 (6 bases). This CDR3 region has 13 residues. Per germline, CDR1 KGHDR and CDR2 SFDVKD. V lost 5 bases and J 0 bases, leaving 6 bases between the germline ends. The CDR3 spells CATSAGVNTEAFF. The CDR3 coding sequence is TGTGCCACCAGTGCAGGGGTGAACACTGAAGCTTTCTTT.

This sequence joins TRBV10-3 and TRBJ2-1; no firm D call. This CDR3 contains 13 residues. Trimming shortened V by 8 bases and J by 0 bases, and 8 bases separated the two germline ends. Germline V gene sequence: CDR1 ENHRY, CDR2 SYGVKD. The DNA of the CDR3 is TGTGCCATCGGGCTGAGCTCCTACAATGAGCAGTTCTTC. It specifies CAIGLSSYNEQFF.

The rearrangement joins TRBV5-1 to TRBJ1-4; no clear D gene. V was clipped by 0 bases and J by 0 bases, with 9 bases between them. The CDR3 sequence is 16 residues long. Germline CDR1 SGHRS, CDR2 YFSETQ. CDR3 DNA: TGCGCCAGCAGCTTGGTGGGGAGTTCAACTAATGAAAAACTGTTTTTT. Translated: CASSLVGSSTNEKLFF.

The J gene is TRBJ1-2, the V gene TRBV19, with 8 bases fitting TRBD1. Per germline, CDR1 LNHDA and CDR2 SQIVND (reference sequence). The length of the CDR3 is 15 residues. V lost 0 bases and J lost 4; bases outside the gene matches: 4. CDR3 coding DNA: TGTGCCAGTAGTATAGAGGGCGGGACAGGCTATGGCTACACCTTC. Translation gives CASSIEGGTGYGYTF.